This passage covers 18 T cell receptor beta chains from one sample sequenced in a study of identical twins. Each CDR3 protein gets one entry after TCRdb re-called the 5' RACE reads with MiXCR. In the table there are approximately 240,000 distinct CDR3 sequences, around 15% of which are singletons. The sample was memory (CD45RO+) T cells sorted from blood. The origin of the receptors is a woman between 18 and 29 years old in good health.

The V call is TRBV12-3 or TRBV12-4, the J call TRBJ2-3, with a weak D call TRBD2 (6 bases). This CDR3 region has 14 residues. V was trimmed by 8 bases and J by 1 base, leaving 13 bases between them. The CDR3 sequence is CASRRRAGTDTQYF. The CDR3 nucleotides read TGTGCCAGCCGAAGGAGGGCCGGCACAGATACGCAGTATTTT.

This clonotype has ten or more counts. This chain links TRBV30 with TRBJ2-2; unclear D gene. CDR3 length: 14 residues. V shed 0 bases and J shed 5 bases, with 10 bases lying between them. From germline, CDR1 is GTSNPN and CDR2 SVGIG (reference sequence). CDR3 amino acids: CAWSVGQETGELFF. The CDR3 coding sequence is TGTGCCTGGAGTGTAGGGCAGGAAACCGGGGAGCTGTTTTTT.

V is TRBV20-1 and J is TRBJ2-1; maybe TRBD2 (6 bases). The CDR3 loop spans 14 amino acids. V lost 1 base, J lost 7 bases, and 14 bases lay in between. Germline loops: CDR1 DFQATT, CDR2 SNEGSKA (reference sequence). The CDR3 region is CSARVPGVENEQFF. CDR3 coding DNA: TGCAGTGCTAGAGTACCGGGAGTTGAAAATGAGCAGTTCTTC.

This clonotype occurred a few times. This chain uses TRBV6-1 with TRBJ2-1, with 9 bases fitting TRBD1. V lost 4 bases and J lost 6; bases outside the gene matches: 7. There are 15 residues in the CDR3. CDR1 MNHNS and CDR2 SASEGT come from the germline V gene. CDR3 bases: TGTGCCAGCAGTGCTACAGGGGGCAGTTCCAATGAGCAGTTCTTC. Residues: CASSATGGSSNEQFF.

This clonotype was counted only a few times. V usage is TRBV4-2 and J usage is TRBJ2-1; 7 bases match TRBD2. CDR1 is LGHNA, CDR2 YNFKEQ, per germline. The CDR3 loop spans 17 amino acids. V gave up 1 base and J gave up 1 base; unmatched junction bases: 7. CDR3 in amino acids: CASSQGLSGASYNEQFF. The CDR3 DNA reads as TGTGCCAGCAGCCAAGGTTTGAGCGGGGCTTCCTACAATGAGCAGTTCTTC.

This clonotype was seen many times. V is TRBV7-2 and J is TRBJ1-5, with D unresolved. This CDR3 is 13 amino acids long. V lost 4 bases and J lost 4, with 8 bases in between. Germline V lookup: CDR1 SGHTA, CDR2 FQGNSA. CDR3 region: CASSSRTNQPQHF. CDR3 DNA: TGTGCCAGCAGCTCCCGAACAAATCAGCCCCAGCATTTT. The variable domain in full, with the rest retrieved from reference TRBV7-2 and TRBJ1-5, is GAGVSQSPSNKVTEKGKDVELRCDPISGHTALYWYRQSLGQGLEFLIYFQGNSAPDKSGLPSDRFSAERTGGSVSTLTIQRTQQEDSAVYLCASSSRTNQPQHFGDGTRLSIL.

This clonotype was recorded a few times. This chain connects TRBV20-1 to TRBJ2-5, with D perhaps matching TRBD1 or TRBD2 (6 bases each). The CDR3 is 16 residues long. The germline gives CDR1 DFQATT, CDR2 SNEGSKA (reference sequence). Trimming cost V 6 bases and J 2 bases, with 22 bases left between them. The CDR3 sequence: CSAGGGPAVIQETQYF. The CDR3 coding sequence is TGCAGTGCAGGAGGGGGTCCAGCGGTGATTCAAGAGACCCAGTACTTC.

The CDR3 DNA sequence: TGCAGTGCAACTGTTGGCACCGTTGAAGCTTTCTTT. It encodes CSATVGTVEAFF. The rearrangement links TRBV20-1 to TRBJ1-1; D is undetermined. From germline, CDR1 is DFQATT and CDR2 SNEGSKA (reference sequence). This CDR3 is 12 amino acids long. V shed 6 bases and J shed 7 bases, with 15 bases lying between them.

This clonotype was recorded a few times. The chain is built from TRBV29-1 and TRBJ2-3; 9 positions agree with TRBD1. V was clipped by 6 bases and J by 1 base; unmatched bases: 5. CDR1 is SQVTM and CDR2 is ANQGSEA in the germline V gene. The length of the CDR3 is 14 residues. The CDR3 DNA follows: TGCAGCGTCTCACAGGGGGCGCGCACAGATACGCAGTATTTT. Its protein is CSVSQGARTDTQYF.

This clonotype turned up a few times. The rearrangement joins TRBV7-2 to TRBJ2-1, with D uncertain. This CDR3 has 15 amino acids. Trimming took off 1 base at V and 5 bases at J, with 12 bases between the two ends. The V gene's germline CDR1 is SGHTA and CDR2 FQGNSA. The CDR3 loop reads CASSLDPTNHNEQFF. As DNA, the CDR3 is TGTGCCAGCAGCTTAGATCCGACCAATCACAATGAGCAGTTCTTC.

This clonotype has just a few counts. The genes are TRBV7-2 and TRBJ1-3, with no clear D. V dropped 8 bases and J dropped 4 bases, with 18 bases sitting between them. Germline V gene sequence: CDR1 SGHTA, CDR2 FQGNSA. This CDR3 is 15 amino acids long. The CDR3 DNA follows: TGTGCCAGCTCCGGGCAGTCGGGAACCGGAAACACCATATATTTT. Translation gives CASSGQSGTGNTIYF.

This chain links TRBV18 with TRBJ2-3; TRBD1 aligns across 7 bases. Germline V gene data show CDR1 as KGHSH and CDR2 as LQKENI. CDR3 length: 15 amino acids. Unmatched junction bases numbered 8, after V lost 4 bases and J lost 4 bases. The CDR3 protein is CASSRLTGLSDTQYF. The CDR3 coding sequence is TGTGCCAGCTCACGTCTGACAGGGCTGTCAGATACGCAGTATTTT.

This chain links TRBV20-1 with TRBJ2-5, with 9 positions matching TRBD1. Germline-derived CDR1 and CDR2 are DFQATT and SNEGSKA (reference sequence). CDR3 length: 14 residues. The V gene end was trimmed by 5 bases and the J gene end by 5 bases; junction bases not matched to a gene: 9. CDR3 nucleotide sequence: TGCAGTGCTCCTCGGACAGGGGTGAGGGAGACCCAGTACTTC. Amino acids: CSAPRTGVRETQYF.

This clonotype was counted only a few times. The chain couples TRBV6-1 to TRBJ1-1, with D tentatively TRBD1 (6 bases). Germline CDR1 and CDR2: MNHNS and SASEGT. Trimming cost V 6 bases and J 5 bases, with 16 bases left between them. The CDR3 contains 14 residues. In nucleotides, the CDR3 is TGTGCCAGCAGGCTCCGGGGGCGAAGTACTGAAGCTTTCTTT. Its translation: CASRLRGRSTEAFF.

The table lists this clonotype with many counts. The J gene is TRBJ2-1, the V gene TRBV3-1; D remains ambiguous. Germline V gene sequence: CDR1 LGHDT, CDR2 YNNKEL (reference sequence). This CDR3 is built from 12 residues. V shed 1 base and J shed 6 bases, with 4 bases lying between them. CDR3 sequence: CASSQASNEQFF. The CDR3 region has the DNA TGTGCCAGCAGCCAAGCCTCCAATGAGCAGTTCTTC.

This clonotype showed up many times. The chain uses TRBV7-8 and TRBJ1-4, with D unresolved. V was pared by 7 bases and J by 8 bases, with 17 bases between. Per germline, CDR1 SGHVS and CDR2 FQNEAQ. This CDR3 spans 14 amino acids. The CDR3 DNA sequence: TGTGCCAGCACCGTTGGCCCCCTGGGGGAAAAACTGTTTTTT. Amino acids: CASTVGPLGEKLFF.

V and J are TRBV3-1 and TRBJ2-7; 9 bases align to TRBD1. Germline CDR1 is LGHDT and CDR2 is YNNKEL (reference sequence). CDR3 size: 15 residues. J lost 1 base, V lost 5 bases, and 6 bases had no gene match. The CDR3 DNA follows: TGTGCCAGCAGCTTCTCCGGGACAGGGTCCTACGAGCAGTACTTC. Its protein product is CASSFSGTGSYEQYF.

The chain combines TRBV12-3 or TRBV12-4 with TRBJ2-5; D is possibly TRBD1 or TRBD2 (6 bases each). V was pared by 0 bases and J by 5 bases, with 16 bases between. The CDR3 covers 16 residues. CDR3 in amino acids: CASSLARGPAGETQYF. CDR3 bases: TGTGCCAGCAGTTTAGCTCGGGGGCCCGCCGGGGAGACCCAGTACTTC.